This TCR beta chain was recovered during a study of early T cells in non-severe SARS-CoV-2 infection. The overall study: Bulk RNA from unsorted whole blood was sequenced; chains were unpaired.

Study findings and constraints: Matching with VDJdb favored anti-spike CD8 responses (missing private and CD4 specificities).

CDR3 length equals 14 residues. Individual cDNA molecules were tagged with unique molecular identifiers, the study reported. A single record per CDR3 protein comes from TCRdb applying MiXCR to the 5' RACE reads. This sample has approximately 40,000 distinct CDR3 sequences, with about 5.7% found just once. This clonotype has more than one count but fewer than ten. Its antigen is as yet unknown. The sequences come from whole blood, collected at baseline. The chain combines TRBV21-1 with TRBJ2-3; the table calls TRBD1, which could not be checked here. TRBV21-1 is listed as a pseudogene. The origin of this receptor is an adult who was a healthcare worker with PCR-confirmed SARS-CoV-2 infection or an uninfected control (not recorded which). CDR3 residues: CASRGPTGGDTQYF. DNA of the CDR3: TGTGCCAGCAGGGGACCTACGGGGGGAGATACGCAGTATTTT.